These 13 T cell receptor beta chains were sequenced from one sample in a study of CD8 T cells in ankylosing spondylitis. A single record per CDR3 protein comes from TCRdb applying MiXCR to the 5' RACE reads. The sample holds more than 300,000 distinct CDR3 sequences, about 9.9% seen once. Sequenced material: blood, either unsorted or a sorted T cell fraction (not recorded which). The receptor source for this set is a female donor with ankylosing spondylitis or in good health (not recorded which).

This clonotype occurred a few times. The rearrangement links TRBV3-1 to TRBJ2-2; D ambiguous. In germline, CDR1 is LGHDT, CDR2 YNNKEL (reference sequence). The V end lost 3 bases, the J end lost 6 bases, and 2 bases lay between the germline ends. The CDR3 extends over 11 amino acids. CDR3 loop: CASSQSGELFF. In DNA, the CDR3 is TGTGCCAGCAGCCAGTCCGGGGAGCTGTTTTTT.

This clonotype was seen at least ten times. V is TRBV12-3 or TRBV12-4 and J is TRBJ1-1, with D perhaps matching TRBD1 (6 bases). The CDR3 sequence is 14 residues long. The V gene lost 1 base and the J gene lost 3 bases, with 9 bases spanning the gap. The DNA for the CDR3 is TGTGCCAGCAGTTTAGGACAGGCGCACACTGAAGCTTTCTTT. Its protein is CASSLGQAHTEAFF.

V is TRBV6-2 or TRBV6-3 and J is TRBJ2-5; 9 nucleotides agree with TRBD2. V lost 2 bases to trimming and J lost 1 base; unmatched junction nucleotides: 5. There are 16 residues in the CDR3. The V gene's germline CDR1 is MNHEY and CDR2 SVGEGT. CDR3 sequence (DNA): TGTGCCAGCAGTTACGGCGGGGGGGCCTCCCAAGAGACCCAGTACTTC. Encoded protein: CASSYGGGASQETQYF.

This clonotype was picked up a small number of times. This chain uses TRBV5-1 with TRBJ2-1, with D possibly being TRBD2 (5 bases). V lost 0 bases to trimming and J lost 8 bases, with 12 bases between them. The length of the CDR3 is 14 residues. Germline CDR1 SGHRS, CDR2 YFSETQ. CDR3 nucleotides: TGCGCCAGCAGCTTGGGGGTCCGGGGAGATGAGCAGTTCTTC. Its protein is CASSLGVRGDEQFF.

This chain joins TRBV5-1 and TRBJ2-1; TRBD1 is a possible D gene (6 bases). The germline V gene has CDR1 SGHRS and CDR2 YFSETQ. V gave up 3 bases and J gave up 3 bases, with 13 bases separating them. The CDR3 is 15 amino acids. The CDR3 spells CASSSEGELYNEQFF. CDR3 coding DNA: TGCGCCAGCAGCTCCGAGGGGGAGCTCTACAATGAGCAGTTCTTC.

The rearrangement links TRBV3-1 to TRBJ2-7, with a possible D match to TRBD2 (5 bases). This CDR3 region has 15 residues. Germline CDR1 and CDR2: LGHDT and YNNKEL (reference sequence). V was pared by 3 bases and J by 1 base, with 13 bases between. CDR3 coding DNA: TGTGCCAGCAGCCAGAGAGGGCGGCAGTCCTACGAGCAGTACTTC. This translates into CASSQRGRQSYEQYF.

This clonotype has more than one count but fewer than ten. The chain joins TRBV20-1 to TRBJ2-3, with a possible D match to TRBD2 (5 bases). The CDR3 spans 14 residues. Per the germline V gene, CDR1 is DFQATT and CDR2 is SNEGSKA (reference sequence). V was shortened by 3 bases and J by 0 bases, with 10 bases between the two germline ends. CDR3 sequence: CSASGVPSTDTQYF. CDR3 DNA: TGCAGTGCTAGCGGGGTACCTAGCACAGATACGCAGTATTTT.

The V gene is TRBV7-6, the J gene TRBJ2-2, with D tentatively TRBD2 (6 bases). Trimming took 6 bases from V and 0 from J, leaving 8 bases between them. Germline V gene lookup returns CDR1 SGHVS and CDR2 FNYEAQ. The CDR3 contains 14 residues. This CDR3 reads CASSSGANTGELFF. In DNA form, the CDR3 reads TGTGCCAGCAGTTCGGGAGCGAACACCGGGGAGCTGTTTTTT.

This clonotype was recorded at least ten times. The CDR3 protein is CASSVLGAYEQYF. DNA for the CDR3: TGTGCCAGCAGTGTGTTGGGGGCCTACGAGCAGTACTTC. This chain connects TRBV27 to TRBJ2-7; D possibly uses TRBD1 or TRBD2 (5 bases each). V gave up 5 bases and J gave up 2 bases, with 10 bases separating them. The CDR3 runs 13 residues. CDR1 is MNHEY and CDR2 is SMNVEV in the germline V gene (reference sequence).

The V call is TRBV20-1, the J call TRBJ2-5; 9 bases line up with TRBD2. The CDR3 contains 14 residues. V lost 6 bases to trimming and J lost 5 bases; unmatched junction nucleotides: 10. Germline assignment: CDR1 DFQATT and CDR2 SNEGSKA (reference sequence). The CDR3 coding sequence is TGCAGTGCGGGGGGACTAGCAAATGGGGAGACCCAGTACTTC. It codes for CSAGGLANGETQYF.

The chain employs TRBV3-1 and TRBJ1-3; 9 bases map to TRBD1. Losses at the gene ends were 11 bases for V and 2 bases for J; bases not matched to a gene: 10. From germline, CDR1 is LGHDT and CDR2 YNNKEL (reference sequence). This CDR3 is 15 amino acids long. This chain's CDR3 is CASCPGTGTGNTIYF. CDR3 coding DNA: TGTGCCTCCTGCCCCGGGACAGGGACTGGAAACACCATATATTTT. The full variable domain, rest sourced from reference TRBV3-1 and TRBJ1-3, is DTAVSQTPKYLVTQMGNDKSIKCEQNLGHDTMYWYKQDSKKFLKIMFSYNNKELIINETVPNRFSPKSPDKAHLNLHINSLELGDSAVYFCASCPGTGTGNTIYFGEGSWLTVV.

Ten or more counts support this clonotype. The chain is built from TRBV28 and TRBJ2-3; D remains ambiguous. The CDR3 length is 14 residues. Trimming removed 5 bases from V and 3 bases from J, with 12 bases in between. The V gene's germline CDR1 is MDHEN and CDR2 SYDVKM. CDR3 sequence reads: CASSSKGRTDTQYF. The DNA of the CDR3 is TGTGCCAGCAGTAGTAAGGGTAGGACAGATACGCAGTATTTT.

This clonotype was found a few times. V and J are TRBV20-1 and TRBJ2-1, with TRBD2 matching over 7 bases. V lost 0 bases and J lost 4; bases outside the gene matches: 12. The CDR3 has 17 amino acids. The germline V gene encodes CDR1 DFQATT and CDR2 SNEGSKA (reference sequence). CDR3 DNA: TGCAGTGCTAGAGATCAGCGGGCCAGCGGGATGTACAATGAGCAGTTCTTC. Translated, it gives CSARDQRASGMYNEQFF.